This entry is about one T cell receptor beta chain. This entry belongs to a study of cytomegalovirus exposure and HLA in healthy donors. Study in general: Of roughly 400 genotyped donors, roughly 86% clustered with self-reported Caucasian donors.

The PCR contained 60 Vbeta and 13 Jbeta primers. Authors' methods: An analysis performed later counted 72 million or so unique TCR beta chains (roughly 11 million of them shared). Produced via immunoSEQ multiplex PCR; TCRdb's table is partial and in-frame only. V and J calls and clone size are those listed in that table; D and trimming were worked out from the DNA. The table lists 300,000 or so clones, 84% of them singletons. This CDR3 comprises 15 residues. The V and J ends lost 4 bases and 2 bases, in that order; junction bases with no gene match: 6. The germline CDR1 and CDR2 sequences are SGHNT and YYREEE (reference sequence). As for the donors, each was a healthy bone marrow donor.

The sequencing sample was made of PBMCs. The J gene is TRBJ2-1, the V gene TRBV5-4, with 7 bases lining up with TRBD2. The receptor was isolated from a woman in her 40s in good health and CMV-seropositive. The CDR3 protein is CASSLGGEPYNEQFF. In nucleotides, the CDR3 is TGTGCCAGCAGCCTTGGGGGGGAGCCCTACAATGAGCAGTTCTTC.